This entry describes one T cell receptor (beta chain). This sample is drawn from a study of blood T cell repertoires in COVID-19. The data were produced by immunoSEQ multiplex PCR, yet TCRdb's version contains in-frame clones alone and is incomplete. The sample yields some 150,000 clones, 65% to 85% seen once. With 1 base removed from V and 6 bases from J, the gap between germline ends came to 15 bases. In germline, CDR1 is SEHNR, CDR2 FQNEAQ (reference sequence). There are 15 residues in the CDR3. The gene calls are TRBV7-9 and TRBJ1-1, with D possibly TRBD1 on 6 matching bases. The material sequenced was PBMCs or T cells enriched from blood (not recorded which). This clonotype was sampled from a woman aged 50 to 60 in a cohort exposed to, infected with or recovered from COVID-19 (not recorded which). The CDR3 DNA is TGTGCCAGCAGCTTAGAAGGCAGGGGTAGCGCTGAAGCTTTCTTT. This gives the protein CASSLEGRGSAEAFF.